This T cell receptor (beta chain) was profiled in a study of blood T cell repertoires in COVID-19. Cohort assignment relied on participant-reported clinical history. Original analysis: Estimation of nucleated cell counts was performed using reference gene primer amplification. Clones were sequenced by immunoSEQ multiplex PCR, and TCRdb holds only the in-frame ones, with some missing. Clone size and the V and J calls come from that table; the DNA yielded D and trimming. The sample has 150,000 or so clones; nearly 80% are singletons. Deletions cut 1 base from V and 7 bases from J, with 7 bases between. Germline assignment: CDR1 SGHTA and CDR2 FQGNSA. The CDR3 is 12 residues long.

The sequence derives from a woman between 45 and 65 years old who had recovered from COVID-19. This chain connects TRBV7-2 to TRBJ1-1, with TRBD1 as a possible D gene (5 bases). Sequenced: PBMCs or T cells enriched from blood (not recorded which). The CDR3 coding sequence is TGTGCCAGCAGCTTAGGGGGGGTTGAAGCTTTCTTT. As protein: CASSLGGVEAFF.